The sequence of this T cell receptor beta chain was determined in a study of shared clonotypes between healthy human individuals. Study overall: Researchers assigned three CD4 naive, three CD4 memory, two CD8 naive and one CD8 memory plate to each donor. Study-wide points: Sorted-subset sequencing, rarefaction showed, was incomplete despite large depth.

All the donors were Caucasian adults who lived in Nashville, Tennessee. The investigators split CD4+ cells into a CD45RA+ naive subset and a CD45RA-negative memory subset. Concerning this clone: Its antigen is still unknown.

The table came from immunoSEQ multiplex PCR; TCRdb's copy has only in-frame clones and leaves some out. The data show about 2.4 million clones, around nine tenths seen once. Germline V gives CDR1 ENHRY, CDR2 SYGVKD. There are 12 residues in the CDR3. V was clipped by 2 bases and J by 9 bases, with 8 bases between them. This clonotype originated in a young man in good health. The sample comprised naive CD4+ T cells sorted from blood. Stated subset: CD45RA+ positively selected. The genes are TRBV10-3 and TRBJ2-1; no clear D gene. The CDR3 nucleotides are TGTGCCATCAGTGAGGCCCTTCTTGAGCAGTTCTTC. It translates to CAISEALLEQFF.